Listed below are T cell receptor beta chains from one sample, sequenced in a study of blood T cells in healthy people across ages. TCRdb called the 5' RACE reads again in MiXCR, with one record for every CDR3 protein. The profile shows over 700,000 distinct CDR3 sequences, about 55% of them singletons. The sample taken for sequencing was blood. The receptors were gathered from a man at least 80 years old in good health. Each CDR3 is given without its conserved first and last residue.

j_call,v_call,cdr3_aa
TRBJ1-2,TRBV5-1,ASSLGPKESRYGYT
NA,TRBV24-1,ATSRDSGTYEQY
TRBJ2-5,TRBV20-1,SAPPTSGINQETQY
TRBJ2-7,TRBV5-1,ASSLDPAGASYEQY
TRBJ2-7,TRBV6-6,ASSYSSRLATDEQY
TRBJ1-1,TRBV10-2,ASSGDWVVNTEAF
TRBJ1-2,TRBV5-1,ASSPAGTANYGYT
TRBJ2-5,TRBV5-5,ASSLGGAEETQY
TRBJ1-4,TRBV28,ASSPNDRGREKLF
TRBJ2-7,TRBV7-2,ASSLYGTESYEQY
NA,TRBV20-1,SAGRLGGGAKTQY
TRBJ2-1,TRBV12-3/TRBV12-4,ASSRGTLSYNEQF
TRBJ1-2,TRBV12-3/TRBV12-4,ASARGLGGYT
NA,TRBV11-2,ASSLAPRGRDNEQY
TRBJ2-1,TRBV12-3/TRBV12-4,ASSPLRLARNNEQF
TRBJ2-7,TRBV7-2,ASSFQPGSPGEQY
TRBJ2-1,TRBV7-3,ASSLTGQGSDEQF
NA,TRBV2,ASSEAPLGGIIYEQY
TRBJ1-2,TRBV18,ACSRNGVVDGYT
TRBJ2-3,TRBV24-1,ATSDSWTSGTDTQY
TRBJ1-1,TRBV6-1,ASSETWGTEAF
TRBJ2-2,TRBV27,ASSLSRTSLGELF
TRBJ2-4,TRBV4-1,ASSQPGGYDKNIQY
NA,TRBV27,ASSSRVPYNEQY
TRBJ1-6,TRBV12-3/TRBV12-4,ASRTTGGGSPLH
TRBJ2-7,TRBV7-2,ASSLPGFAYEQY
TRBJ2-7,TRBV28,ASRKTGTYEQY
TRBJ2-1,TRBV5-1,ASSLGAGAAYNEQF
TRBJ1-1,TRBV12-3/TRBV12-4,ASSLGPTEAF
NA,TRBV3-1,TSSRRKGGQETQY
TRBJ2-5,TRBV24-1,ATSVWDRGRGEAQY
TRBJ1-1,TRBV28,ASLRVSEAF
TRBJ2-5,TRBV25-1,ASSDPAGSETQY
NA,TRBV5-1,ASSLNPRDRGRSSIQY
TRBJ1-4,TRBV12-3/TRBV12-4,ASSKDPATNEKLF
TRBJ1-4,TRBV28,ASSPPNEKLF
TRBJ2-3,TRBV24-1,ATSGARGADTQY
TRBJ2-1,TRBV6-5,ASRTRPPSSYNEQF
TRBJ2-6,TRBV2,ASSRLGTSGRGSGANVLT
TRBJ2-5,TRBV7-2,ASSLSRTSGGGQY
TRBJ2-1,TRBV11-2,ASSWNRDSGWGEQF
TRBJ2-5,TRBV13,ASSFPRQGSNAQY
NA,TRBV20-1,SAVPGLSRSYNEQY
NA,TRBV18,ASSPRGGVIYEQY
TRBJ2-3,TRBV24-1,ATSDLESSGSGTSTDTQY
TRBJ2-5,TRBV12-3/TRBV12-4,ASSILGGGETQY
TRBJ2-3,TRBV20-1,SVAGDRYAY
TRBJ2-7,TRBV6-6,ASSYARGSYEQY
TRBJ1-1,TRBV10-3,ASRGLAVNTEAF
TRBJ1-6,TRBV5-1,ASSYTGSQDSPLH
TRBJ1-1,TRBV7-2,ASSFPGTEAF
TRBJ2-1,TRBV10-3,AILAANYNEQF
TRBJ2-3,TRBV2,ASSENLVKRYAY
TRBJ1-4,TRBV29-1,SVGSTWDNLF
NA,TRBV7-2,ASSIDRGEQY
TRBJ2-1,TRBV6-1,ASRPAGLAGQYNEQF
TRBJ2-3,TRBV12-3/TRBV12-4,ASRKTGGEARYAY